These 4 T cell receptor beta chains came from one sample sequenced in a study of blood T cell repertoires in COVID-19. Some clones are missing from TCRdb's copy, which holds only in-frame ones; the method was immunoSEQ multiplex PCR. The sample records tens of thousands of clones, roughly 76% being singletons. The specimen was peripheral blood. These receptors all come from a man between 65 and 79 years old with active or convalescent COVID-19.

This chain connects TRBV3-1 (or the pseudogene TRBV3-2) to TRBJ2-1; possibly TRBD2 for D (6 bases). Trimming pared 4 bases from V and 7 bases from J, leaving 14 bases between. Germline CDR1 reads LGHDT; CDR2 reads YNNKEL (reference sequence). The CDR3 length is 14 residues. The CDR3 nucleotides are TGTGCCAGCAGCCGTACGGGGGAGTCAAATGAGCAGTTCTTC. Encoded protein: CASSRTGESNEQFF.

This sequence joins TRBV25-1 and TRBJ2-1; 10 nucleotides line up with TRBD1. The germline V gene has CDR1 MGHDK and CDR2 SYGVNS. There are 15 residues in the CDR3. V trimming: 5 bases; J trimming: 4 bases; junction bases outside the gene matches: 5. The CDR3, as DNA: TGTGCCAGCAGTCCCCGACAGGGGGCTTACAATGAGCAGTTCTTC. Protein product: CASSPRQGAYNEQFF.

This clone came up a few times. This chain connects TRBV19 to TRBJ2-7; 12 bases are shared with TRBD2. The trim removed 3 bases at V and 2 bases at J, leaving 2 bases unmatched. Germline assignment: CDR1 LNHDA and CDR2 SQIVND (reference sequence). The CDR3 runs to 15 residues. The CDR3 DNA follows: TGTGCCAGTAGTATTGGACTAGCGGGGACCTACGAGCAGTACTTC. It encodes CASSIGLAGTYEQYF. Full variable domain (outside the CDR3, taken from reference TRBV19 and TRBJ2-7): DGGITQSPKYLFRKEGQNVTLSCEQNLNHDAMYWYRQDPGQGLRLIYYSQIVNDFQKGDIAEGYSVSREKKESFPLTVTSAQKNPTAFYLCASSIGLAGTYEQYFGPGTRLTVT.

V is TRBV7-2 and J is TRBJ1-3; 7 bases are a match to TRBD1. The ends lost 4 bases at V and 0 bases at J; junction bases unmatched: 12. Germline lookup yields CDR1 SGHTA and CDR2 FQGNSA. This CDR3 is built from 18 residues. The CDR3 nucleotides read TGTGCCAGCAGCTCATTGGTGGGACAGCCTCGCTCTGGAAACACCATATATTTT. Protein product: CASSSLVGQPRSGNTIYF.